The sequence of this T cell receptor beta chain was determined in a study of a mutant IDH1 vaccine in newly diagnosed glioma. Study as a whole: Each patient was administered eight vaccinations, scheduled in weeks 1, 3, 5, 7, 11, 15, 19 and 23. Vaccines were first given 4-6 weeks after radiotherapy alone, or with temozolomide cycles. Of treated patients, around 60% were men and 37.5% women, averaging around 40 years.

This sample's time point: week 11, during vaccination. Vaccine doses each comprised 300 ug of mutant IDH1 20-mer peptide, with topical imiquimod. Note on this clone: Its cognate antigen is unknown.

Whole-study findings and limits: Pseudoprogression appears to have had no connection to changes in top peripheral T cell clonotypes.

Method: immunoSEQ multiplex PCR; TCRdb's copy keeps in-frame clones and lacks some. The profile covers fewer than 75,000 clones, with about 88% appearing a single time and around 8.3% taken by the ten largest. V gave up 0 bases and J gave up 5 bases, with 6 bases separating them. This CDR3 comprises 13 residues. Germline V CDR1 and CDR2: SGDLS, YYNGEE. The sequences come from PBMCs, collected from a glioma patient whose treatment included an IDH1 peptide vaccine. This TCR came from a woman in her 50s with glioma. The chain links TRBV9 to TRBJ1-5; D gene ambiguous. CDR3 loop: CASSVEEDQPQHF. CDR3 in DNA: TGTGCCAGCAGCGTAGAAGAGGATCAGCCCCAGCATTTT.